This TCR beta chain derives from a study of technical replicates of blood from a few donors (dated by TCRdb to the late 2010s). At the junction V is shortened by 3 bases and J by 5 bases, with 11 bases in between. Its CDR3 holds 14 amino acids, cysteine through phenylalanine. CDR3 DNA only is kept here, 42 bases in frame from base 1. According to the germline V gene, CDR1 reads MNHNS and CDR2 reads SASEGT. To note about this clone: This clone's antigen is unknown. Base quality data are lacking; no much larger clone is found one base away.

Libraries were constructed by the immunoSEQ multiplex PCR assay. TCRdb retrieved this table from immuneACCESS and kept in-frame rearrangements only. Not all clones are present; in checked studies, unresolved V genes account for under half, and no reason is known for the remainder. A total of 81,000 or so clones appear in this sample, 90% to 98% of them only once. The ten biggest clones cover roughly 0.21% of the sample. This sequence was found in a human donor in good health. Sequencing was done on a sample of T cells isolated from PBMCs. Recombination linked TRBV6-1 to TRBJ1-5; the D segment cannot be called with confidence. The nucleotides read TGTGCCAGCAGTGACGGGGATGGCTATCAGCCCCAGCATTTT. Its protein is CASSDGDGYQPQHF.